These 27 T cell receptor beta chains were sequenced from one sample in a study of T cell clonality in common variable immunodeficiency. The study's findings and limits: Fewer deletions and N-nucleotide insertions were reportedly seen in common variable immunodeficiency TCR beta sequences.

Some clones are missing from TCRdb's copy, which holds only in-frame ones; the method was immunoSEQ multiplex PCR. This sample carries about 21,000 clones, none of them present only once. These receptors lack a known antigen. Sequenced input: peripheral blood mononuclear cells. Receptor source: a human donor with common variable immunodeficiency.

Note on this clone: The read ends 3 residues early relative to the CDR3; the germline J gene fills the gap. This sequence joins TRBV19 and TRBJ1-4; 7 positions agree with TRBD1. The CDR3 sequence is 13 residues long. V lost 10 bases and J lost 9; bases outside the gene matches: 11. Germline loops: CDR1 LNHDA, CDR2 SQIVND (reference sequence). CDR3 amino acids: CATRQGELQKLFF. The DNA read from the CDR3 is TGTGCCACAAGACAGGGCGAACTGCAAAAA.

The sample holds a few counts of this clone. The sequence runs out 3 residues before the end of the CDR3; the remainder is reconstructed from the germline J gene. V is TRBV7-2 and J is TRBJ2-5; the match to TRBD2 covers 8 bases. The CDR3 has 14 residues. V gave up 4 bases and J gave up 0 bases; unmatched junction bases: 1. Per the germline V gene, CDR1 is SGHTA and CDR2 is FQGNSA. The covered CDR3 bases are TGTGCCAGCAGCTCTAGCGGGCACCAAGAGACC. Translated, it gives CASSSSGHQET. The whole CDR3 reads CASSSSGHQETQYF.

As concerns this clone: The read finishes 3 residues shy of the CDR3 end, and the germline J gene is used to complete it. This sequence joins TRBV19 and TRBJ1-1; D not certain. The ends were cut back, 2 bases at V and 0 bases at J, with 4 bases in the middle. The V gene's germline CDR1 is LNHDA and CDR2 SQIVND (reference sequence). The CDR3 is 13 residues long. CDR3 loop: CASSIRVNTEAFF. The sequenced part of the CDR3 DNA is TGTGCCAGTAGTATACGTGTGAACACTGAA.

This clone was observed many times. Read sequence stops 3 residues before the CDR3 end, and the germline J gene provides the missing end. The chain is built from TRBV30 and TRBJ1-2, with 9 bases identical to TRBD1. J gave up 5 bases and V 3 bases, and 10 bases lay outside the gene matches. CDR1 is GTSNPN, CDR2 SVGIG, per germline (reference sequence). CDR3 length: 15 residues. The CDR3 bases that were read are TGTGCCTGGAGCCGCAGACAGGGGGGAGCTTATGGC. It specifies CAWSRRQGGAYG. The CDR3, in full, reads CAWSRRQGGAYGYTF.

Notes on this clone: This same CDR3 is encoded by further DNA sequences in the sample. The CDR3 bases that were read are TGTGCCAGCAGCTTACGACAGGGAGCATACGAG. Protein sequence: CASSLRQGAYE. The whole CDR3 protein reads CASSLRQGAYEQYF. J is TRBJ2-7 and V is TRBV7-9; 7 nucleotides match TRBD1. Read sequence stops 3 residues before the CDR3 end, and the germline J gene provides the missing end. In germline, CDR1 is SEHNR, CDR2 FQNEAQ (reference sequence). This CDR3 spans 14 amino acids. Trimming cost V 2 bases and J 4 bases; bases outside gene matches: 5.

About this clone itself: The CDR3 goes on 3 residues after the read ends, and that part is filled in from the germline J gene. The chain couples TRBV7-2 to TRBJ2-3, with no clear D. The CDR3 is 15 amino acids. V was trimmed by 5 bases and J by 1 base, leaving 13 bases between them. The V gene's germline CDR1 is SGHTA and CDR2 FQGNSA. The sequenced CDR3 bases are TGTGCCAGCAGCGAAGACTTCGTTCGCACAGATACG. Translating gives CASSEDFVRTDT. The CDR3 reads in full as CASSEDFVRTDTQYF. The variable domain in full, with the rest retrieved from reference TRBV7-2 and TRBJ2-3, is GAGVSQSPSNKVTEKGKDVELRCDPISGHTALYWYRQSLGQGLEFLIYFQGNSAPDKSGLPSDRFSAERTGGSVSTLTIQRTQQEDSAVYLCASSEDFVRTDTQYFGPGTRLTVL.

This clone is categorized as medium-sized. The read stops 3 residues short of the end of the CDR3; the missing end is completed from the germline J gene. The J gene is TRBJ2-1, the V gene TRBV27, with TRBD1 matching 7 bases. The CDR3 spans 15 residues. Per the germline V gene, CDR1 is MNHEY and CDR2 is SMNVEV (reference sequence). The junction had 4 bases not matched to a gene; V was cut back by 5 bases and J by 0 bases. CDR3 DNA, as far as it was read: TGTGCCAGCAGTCCTGACAGGGACTCCTACAATGAG. It specifies CASSPDRDSYNE. The CDR3 in its entirety is CASSPDRDSYNEQFF.

This clone was observed a handful of times. The read gets to within 3 residues of the CDR3 end, and the germline J gene fills in the rest. The J gene is TRBJ2-2, the V gene TRBV19; TRBD2 matches at 15 bases. V was pared by 5 bases and J by 7 bases, with 8 bases of the junction left unmatched. Germline V CDR1 and CDR2: LNHDA, SQIVND (reference sequence). The CDR3 covers 17 residues. The CDR3 sequence is CASSSRTSGRAGGELFF. The covered CDR3 bases are TGTGCCAGTAGTTCCCGGACTAGCGGGAGGGCCGGCGGGGAG.

As concerns this clone: Read data end 3 residues before the CDR3 end; the end is taken from the germline J gene. V and J are TRBV19 and TRBJ2-3, with D possibly TRBD1 on 6 matching bases. The germline V gene has CDR1 LNHDA and CDR2 SQIVND (reference sequence). CDR3 size: 15 residues. The V end was cut by 7 bases, the J end by 2 bases, with 16 bases between. The sequenced part of the CDR3 DNA is TGTGCCAGTAAACCGGGCCAGGGGTACACAGATACG. Its translation is CASKPGQGYTDT. The entire CDR3 protein is CASKPGQGYTDTQYF.

This clone has just a few counts. The read falls 3 residues short of the CDR3 end, and the missing part is taken from the germline J gene. V usage is TRBV30 and J usage is TRBJ1-1; D unclear. V was cut by 0 bases and J by 2 bases, with 10 bases left in between. The CDR3 totals 14 residues. Germline assignment: CDR1 GTSNPN and CDR2 SVGIG (reference sequence). The covered CDR3 bases are TGTGCCTGGAGTGTTAACAGCCTCAACACTGAA. This codes for CAWSVNSLNTE. The full CDR3 protein is CAWSVNSLNTEAFF.

This clone was counted between two and nine times. The read terminates 3 residues before the CDR3 end, so the remaining end is supplied by the germline J gene. This chain uses TRBV2 with TRBJ1-2, with a weak D call TRBD1 (5 bases). This CDR3 region has 13 residues. Germline V gene data show CDR1 as SNHLY and CDR2 as FYNNEI. This CDR3 is CASSRGLYSGYTF. The CDR3 bases that were read are TGTGCCAGCAGTCGGGGACTTTATTCAGGC.

This clone was picked up many times. One end of the junction fails to match germline, which may point to a read error. Read data end 3 residues before the CDR3 end; the end is taken from the germline J gene. The chain has TRBV29-1 and TRBJ2-1, with 7 bases that match TRBD2. The length of the CDR3 is 13 residues. Germline values: CDR1 SQVTM, CDR2 ANQGSEA. CDR3 bases read: TGCAGCGTGGAAGAACTAGCGTCAGATGAG. As protein: CSVEELASDE. From start to end, the CDR3 is CSVEELASDEQFF.

The sample holds a few counts of this clone. The CDR3 end lies 3 residues beyond the end of the read and is filled in from the germline J gene. The same CDR3 also results from other DNA sequences found in this sample. The gene calls are TRBV18 and TRBJ2-5, with 10 bases identical to TRBD1. Germline trimming cut 1 base from V and 5 bases from J; bases unmatched to any gene: 7. The V gene's germline CDR1 is KGHSH and CDR2 LQKENI. The CDR3 length is 16 residues. CDR3 DNA (partial): TGTGCCAGCTCACCACGGCACCGGGACAGGGGTGAGACC. This sequence encodes CASSPRHRDRGET. The CDR3 reads in full as CASSPRHRDRGETQYF.

As regards this clone: From the germline J gene comes the end of the CDR3, since the read stops 3 residues before it. This chain uses TRBV5-1 with TRBJ2-5, with 7 positions matching TRBD1. V dropped 0 bases and J dropped 3; count of bases not matched to a gene: 8. The CDR3 consists of 16 residues. Germline V gene sequence: CDR1 SGHRS, CDR2 YFSETQ. CDR3 in amino acids: CASSLALGTAEETQYF. The sequenced CDR3 bases are TGCGCCAGCAGCTTGGCGCTCGGGACAGCAGAAGAGACC.

The sample holds a few counts of this clone. The CDR3 end lies 3 residues beyond the end of the read and is filled in from the germline J gene. The chain carries TRBV30 and TRBJ2-1, with D possibly being TRBD1 (6 bases). The CDR3 length is 14 residues. V was pared by 1 base and J by 4 bases, with 11 bases between. In germline, CDR1 is GTSNPN, CDR2 SVGIG (reference sequence). The CDR3 protein is CAWSGARGYNEQFF. CDR3 DNA (partial): TGTGCCTGGAGTGGGGCCAGGGGATACAATGAG. Drawing the rest from reference TRBV30 and TRBJ2-1, the complete variable domain is SQTIHQWPATLVQPVGSPLSLECTVEGTSNPNLYWYRQAAGRGLQLLFYSVGIGQISSEVPQNLSASRPQDRQFILSSKKLLLSDSGFYLCAWSGARGYNEQFFGPGTRLTVL.

This clone showed up just a few times. The CDR3 goes on 3 residues after the read ends, and that part is filled in from the germline J gene. The rearrangement uses TRBV7-9 and TRBJ1-4; 10 nucleotides match TRBD1. The CDR3 contains 14 residues. CDR1 is SEHNR and CDR2 is FQNEAQ in the germline V gene (reference sequence). CDR3 DNA, as far as it was read: TGTGCCAGCAGCTCTTGGGACAGGGGCCGGAAA. Translated: CASSSWDRGRK. In full, the CDR3 is CASSSWDRGRKLFF.

As to this clone: The read stops 3 residues short of the end of the CDR3; the missing end is completed from the germline J gene. The genes are TRBV6-1 and TRBJ2-7, with TRBD2 matching 7 bases. Germline V lookup: CDR1 MNHNS, CDR2 SASEGT. J gave up 6 bases and V 2 bases, and 16 bases lay outside the gene matches. The CDR3 sequence is 17 residues long. Partial CDR3 DNA: TGTGCCAGCAGTGAATTGGTCAGCGCGGGAGCTACGTTCGAG. Amino acids: CASSELVSAGATFE. The entire CDR3 is CASSELVSAGATFEQYF.

This clone has only a few counts. The read terminates 3 residues ahead of where the CDR3 ends, so the germline J gene completes it. The rearrangement uses TRBV18 and TRBJ1-2; 7 bases are a match to TRBD1. The trim removed 5 bases at V and 4 bases at J, leaving 19 bases unmatched. The germline V gene encodes CDR1 KGHSH and CDR2 LQKENI. The CDR3 loop spans 18 amino acids. The sequenced CDR3 bases are TGTGCCAGCTCAACGAGGAGACAGGGAGAGGCGGGCGGCTATGGC. Protein: CASSTRRQGEAGGYG. In full, the CDR3 is CASSTRRQGEAGGYGYTF.

Details on this clone: The read gets to within 3 residues of the CDR3 end, and the germline J gene fills in the rest. The J gene is TRBJ2-3, the V gene TRBV7-9; TRBD2 matches 12 bases. The CDR3 covers 15 residues. The ends lost 2 bases at V and 3 bases at J; junction bases unmatched: 0. Germline V CDR1 and CDR2: SEHNR, FQNEAQ (reference sequence). CDR3 DNA, as far as it was read: TGTGCCAGCAGCTTAACTAGCGGGGGGACAGATACG. Its protein product is CASSLTSGGTDT. The complete CDR3 protein is CASSLTSGGTDTQYF.

This clone was seen more than once but under ten times. The read halts 3 residues ahead of the CDR3 end, with the missing end drawn from the germline J gene. V and J are TRBV7-9 and TRBJ1-1, with D unclear. The germline V and J ends were trimmed by 5 bases and 3 bases, with 10 bases remaining between them. Germline V lookup: CDR1 SEHNR, CDR2 FQNEAQ (reference sequence). The CDR3 runs 13 residues. The sequenced CDR3 bases are TGTGCCAGCAGCCCGCAGCGAGACACTGAA. Protein product: CASSPQRDTE. The whole CDR3 is CASSPQRDTEAFF. The full variable domain, with the rest looked up from reference TRBV7-9 and TRBJ1-1, is DTGVSQNPRHKITKRGQNVTFRCDPISEHNRLYWYRQTLGQGPEFLTYFQNEAQLEKSRLLSDRFSAERPKGSFSTLEIQRTEQGDSAMYLCASSPQRDTEAFFGQGTRLTVV.

This clone has a handful of counts. A read error may produce the germline difference seen at one junction end. The CDR3 region is CASSASTGILHEQYF. CDR3 bases read: TGTGCTAGCAGCGCATCTACAGGGATCCTTCACGAG. This chain connects TRBV7-7 to TRBJ2-7; a possible D gene is TRBD1 (6 bases). The DNA ends 3 residues before the CDR3 does, and the rest of the CDR3 is filled in from the germline J gene. Germline-derived CDR1 and CDR2 are SSHAT and FNYEAQ (reference sequence). The CDR3 runs to 15 residues.

About this clone itself: The CDR3 end lies 3 residues beyond the end of the read and is filled in from the germline J gene. The J gene is TRBJ1-4, the V gene TRBV6-2 or TRBV6-3; TRBD1 might be the D (5 bases). From germline, CDR1 is MNHEY and CDR2 SVGEGT. CDR3 length: 14 amino acids. V was shortened by 4 bases and J by 10 bases, with 16 bases between the two germline ends. Here the CDR3 reads CASSSNQRGGKLFF. The CDR3 bases that were read are TGTGCCAGCAGTTCAAACCAGAGGGGCGGAAAA.

In its sample, this clone was seen a few times. The read gets to within 3 residues of the CDR3 end, and the germline J gene fills in the rest. The gene calls are TRBV19 and TRBJ2-1; 13 bases align to TRBD2. Germline CDR1 LNHDA, CDR2 SQIVND (reference sequence). The CDR3 is made up of 17 amino acids. The junction had 3 bases not matched to a gene; V was cut back by 4 bases and J by 0 bases. CDR3 DNA, as far as it was read: TGTGCCAGTAGTACCCGGACTAGCGGGAGCTCCTACAATGAG. Its protein is CASSTRTSGSSYNE. The entire CDR3 reads CASSTRTSGSSYNEQFF.

This clone occurred a few times. The CDR3 is cut off 3 residues early in the read; its end comes from the germline J gene. The chain recombines TRBV7-9 with TRBJ2-5; TRBD1 is a possible D gene (5 bases). Germline CDR1 is SEHNR and CDR2 is FQNEAQ (reference sequence). V was shortened by 1 base and J by 5 bases, with 14 bases between the two germline ends. This CDR3 is 15 amino acids long. CDR3 amino acids: CASSLGGRVQETQYF. CDR3 DNA, as far as it was read: TGTGCCAGCAGCTTAGGGGGCAGGGTGCAGGAGACC.

In its sample, this clone is medium-sized. The CDR3 is cut off 3 residues early in the read; its end comes from the germline J gene. The gene calls are TRBV20-1 and TRBJ1-5; a weak D match, TRBD1 (5 bases). The CDR3 totals 14 residues. The ends were cut back, 6 bases at V and 0 bases at J, with 12 bases in the middle. Looked up from germline, CDR1 is DFQATT and CDR2 is SNEGSKA (reference sequence). The CDR3 spells CSAQTEYSNQPQHF. CDR3 DNA, as far as it was read: TGCAGTGCCCAGACAGAGTATAGCAATCAGCCC.

About this clone itself: The read ends 3 residues shy of where the CDR3 ends; the end is completed using the germline J gene. The chain recombines TRBV19 with TRBJ2-5; 12 nucleotides match TRBD2. The CDR3 has 18 residues. V shed 5 bases and J 4 bases; nucleotides not matched to a gene: 14. The germline V gene has CDR1 LNHDA and CDR2 SQIVND (reference sequence). This chain's CDR3 is CASSPGGLAGGPGETQYF. The DNA read from the CDR3 is TGTGCCAGTAGTCCCGGCGGGCTAGCGGGAGGGCCAGGAGAGACC.

A note on this clone: The missing CDR3 end, 3 residues past where the read stops, is filled in from the germline J gene. V and J are TRBV19 and TRBJ1-5; D gene unclear. CDR3 length: 14 amino acids. V gave up 3 bases and J gave up 1 base, with 7 bases separating them. Germline-derived CDR1 and CDR2 are LNHDA and SQIVND (reference sequence). The part of the CDR3 DNA that was read is TGTGCCAGTAGTATCTCCCGGAGCAATCAGCCC. It encodes CASSISRSNQP. The full CDR3 reads CASSISRSNQPQHF.